This T cell receptor (beta chain) was recorded in a study of monozygotic twins with inflammatory bowel disease. Regarding the study as a whole: The data gave no support to a single strong IBD-associated signal or clonotype.

Comment on this clonotype: Its antigen is as yet unknown.

Germline V gene lookup returns CDR1 KGHSH and CDR2 LQKENI. The CDR3 spans 16 residues. TCRdb re-analyzed the 5' RACE reads; it lists each CDR3 protein once, without DNA. Recorded for this sample: approximately 120,000 distinct CDR3 sequences. The clonotype comes from a human donor with ulcerative colitis or Crohn's disease, or a healthy co-twin of an affected twin (not recorded which). The specimen sequenced was blood. The V gene is TRBV18, the J gene TRBJ2-3; absent DNA, TCRdb's TRBD2 call cannot be checked. The CDR3 here is CASSPVADPSTDTQYF.